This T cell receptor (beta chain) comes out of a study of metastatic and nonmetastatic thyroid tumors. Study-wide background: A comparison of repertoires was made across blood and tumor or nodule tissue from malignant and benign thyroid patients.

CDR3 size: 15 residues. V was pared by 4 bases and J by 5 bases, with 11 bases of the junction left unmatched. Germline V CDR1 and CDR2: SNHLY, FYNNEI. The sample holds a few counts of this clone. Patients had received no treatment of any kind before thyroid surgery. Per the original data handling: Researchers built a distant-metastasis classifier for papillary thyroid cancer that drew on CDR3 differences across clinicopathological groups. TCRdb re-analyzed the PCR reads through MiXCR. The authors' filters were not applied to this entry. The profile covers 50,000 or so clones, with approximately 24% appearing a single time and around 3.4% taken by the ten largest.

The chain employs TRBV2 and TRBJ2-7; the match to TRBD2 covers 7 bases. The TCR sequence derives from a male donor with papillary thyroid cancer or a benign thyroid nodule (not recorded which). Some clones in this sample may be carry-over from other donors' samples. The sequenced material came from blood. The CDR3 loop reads CASSAQGGPTNEQYF. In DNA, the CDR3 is TGTGCCAGCAGTGCCCAGGGAGGGCCTACGAACGAGCAGTACTTC.